The clone carrying this T cell receptor (beta chain) is labeled medium-sized. This sample is drawn from a study of metastatic and nonmetastatic thyroid tumors. No treatment of any kind had been given to any patient before thyroid surgery. V gave up 8 bases and J gave up 6 bases; unmatched junction bases: 14. The CDR3 extends over 15 amino acids. Per the germline V gene, CDR1 is LNHDA and CDR2 is SQIVND (reference sequence). With MiXCR, TCRdb called clones anew from the PCR reads. The sample gives some 27,000 clones, around a fifth of which show up once; around 28% is in the top ten. This receptor was obtained from a male donor with papillary thyroid cancer or a benign thyroid nodule (not recorded which). Some clones in this sample may be carry-over from other donors' samples. The gene calls are TRBV19 and TRBJ1-2, with TRBD1 identical over 8 bases. Sequencing was performed on blood. CDR3 sequence: CASDRGSTFRDGYTF. The CDR3, as DNA: TGTGCCAGTGACAGGGGATCCACTTTTCGTGATGGCTACACCTTC.